A single sample gave rise to the 26 T cell receptor beta chains below, sequenced in a study of blood T cell repertoires in COVID-19. Sequencing was performed with immunoSEQ multiplex PCR; in TCRdb, only in-frame clones are kept and a portion is missing. Here the sample spans under 350,000 clones, roughly 86% being singletons. The sequencing sample was made of peripheral blood. These receptors all stem from a young man with active or convalescent COVID-19.

The J gene is TRBJ2-7, the V gene TRBV18; unclear D gene. The germline V and J ends were trimmed by 0 bases and 3 bases, with 6 bases remaining between them. Germline lookup yields CDR1 KGHSH and CDR2 LQKENI. The CDR3 has 13 residues. CDR3 sequence reads: CASSPPSGYEQYF. The CDR3 region has the DNA TGTGCCAGCTCACCACCTAGTGGCTACGAGCAGTACTTC. The full variable domain, with the rest looked up from reference TRBV18 and TRBJ2-7, is NAGVMQNPRHLVRRRGQEARLRCSPMKGHSHVYWYRQLPEEGLKFMVYLQKENIIDESGMPKERFSAEFPKEGPSILRIQQVVRGDSAAYFCASSPPSGYEQYFGPGTRLTVT.

V is TRBV6-1 and J is TRBJ1-5, with D unresolved. The CDR3 is 15 amino acids. Germline V gene sequence: CDR1 MNHNS, CDR2 SASEGT. V lost 1 base and J lost 5, with 12 bases in between. The DNA of the CDR3 is TGTGCCAGCAGTGAAGTCCGGGAAACAGATCAGCCCCAGCATTTT. Amino acids: CASSEVRETDQPQHF.

V is TRBV10-2 and J is TRBJ2-7, with D perhaps TRBD1 (5 bases). The CDR3 is 14 amino acids. Germline loops: CDR1 WSHSY, CDR2 SAAADI. The germline V and J ends were trimmed by 3 bases and 2 bases, with 11 bases remaining between them. Here the CDR3 reads CASSEGAGTYEQYF. The CDR3 DNA is TGCGCCAGCAGTGAAGGGGCAGGGACCTACGAGCAGTACTTC.

About this clone itself: A junction end diverges from the germline sequence, so it may reflect a read error. The chain recombines TRBV5-1 with TRBJ2-1; D not resolved. CDR1 SGHRS and CDR2 YFSETQ come from the germline V gene. CDR3 length: 13 amino acids. The CDR3 coding sequence is TGCGCCAGCAGCTTCTCGTCCTCCAATGAGCAGTTCTTC. Its translation is CASSFSSSNEQFF.

The chain carries TRBV5-8 and TRBJ2-4; maybe TRBD1 (6 bases). Germline values: CDR1 SGHTS, CDR2 YDEGEE. This CDR3 spans 14 amino acids. Deletions cut 4 bases from V and 6 bases from J, with 14 bases between. The CDR3 sequence: CASSLVAGANIQYF. Written as DNA, the CDR3 is TGTGCCAGCAGCCTTGTGGCAGGGGCAAACATTCAGTACTTC.

This clone appeared a single time. The gene calls are TRBV5-1 and TRBJ2-7, with a possible D match to TRBD2 (5 bases). The V and J ends lost 1 base and 5 bases respectively, with 13 bases between them. This CDR3 comprises 14 residues. Germline V gives CDR1 SGHRS, CDR2 YFSETQ. In DNA form, the CDR3 reads TGCGCCAGCAGCTTGATCCCGGGAATAGACGAGCAGTACTTC. It yields the protein CASSLIPGIDEQYF.

This sequence joins TRBV19 and TRBJ1-2; unclear D gene. Trimming shortened V by 10 bases and J by 3 bases, and 15 bases separated the two germline ends. This CDR3 has 13 amino acids. CDR1 is LNHDA, CDR2 SQIVND, per germline (reference sequence). Here the CDR3 DNA reads TGTGCCACCTCCTTAGGTCAGGACTATGGCTACACCTTC. The encoded protein is CATSLGQDYGYTF.

The chain links TRBV25-1 to TRBJ2-5, with D hard to call. Germline CDR1 and CDR2: MGHDK and SYGVNS. The germline V and J ends were trimmed by 3 bases and 9 bases, with 11 bases remaining between them. The CDR3 loop spans 12 amino acids. The CDR3 nucleotides are TGTGCCAGCAGTGATCCTAATGCGGCCCAGTACTTC. Residues: CASSDPNAAQYF.

J is TRBJ1-2 and V is TRBV12-3 or TRBV12-4, with a possible D match to TRBD1 (5 bases). The CDR3 extends over 13 amino acids. Trimming took 6 bases from V and 6 from J, leaving 14 bases between them. The CDR3 nucleotides are TGTGCCAGCAGATTCGGGGGGATTGATGGCTACACCTTC. Its protein product is CASRFGGIDGYTF.

V usage is TRBV4-1 and J usage is TRBJ2-2, with D possibly being TRBD1 (5 bases). Trimming stripped 0 bases from V and 2 bases from J, with 13 bases between. Per the germline V gene, CDR1 is MGHRA and CDR2 is YSYEKL. The CDR3 totals 17 residues. CDR3 DNA sequence: TGCGCCAGCAGCCAAGATCTGGGCAGGGCCAACACCGGGGAGCTGTTTTTT. Translation: CASSQDLGRANTGELFF.

The CDR3 nucleotides read TGTGCCAGCAGTGCCTCCGGGGTTGGCGAGCAGTACTTC. Amino acid sequence: CASSASGVGEQYF. The chain has TRBV9 and TRBJ2-7, with D perhaps matching TRBD2 (5 bases). CDR3 length: 13 amino acids. Germline loops: CDR1 SGDLS, CDR2 YYNGEE. V lost 5 bases to trimming and J lost 6 bases, with 15 bases between them.

The chain employs TRBV6-5 and TRBJ1-2, with D perhaps TRBD1 (6 bases). V was cut by 2 bases and J by 8 bases, with 18 bases left in between. Germline assignment: CDR1 MNHEY and CDR2 SVGAGI. The length of the CDR3 is 15 residues. The CDR3 loop is CASSYTSGTSRGYTF. The CDR3 nucleotides read TGTGCCAGCAGTTACACCTCCGGGACATCGCGAGGCTACACCTTC.

The rearrangement joins TRBV6-5 to TRBJ2-6, with 10 bases that match TRBD2. J lost 0 bases, V lost 10 bases, and 3 bases had no gene match. This CDR3 comprises 15 residues. CDR1 MNHEY and CDR2 SVGAGI come from the germline V gene. The chain's CDR3 is CATLAGGSGANVLTF. The CDR3 region has the DNA TGTGCCACGTTAGCGGGAGGCTCTGGGGCCAACGTCCTGACTTTC.

This chain connects TRBV7-9 to TRBJ2-7; TRBD1 matches at 10 bases. Germline CDR1 reads SEHNR; CDR2 reads FQNEAQ (reference sequence). After removal of 3 bases from V and 7 bases from J, the junction contained 6 bases not matched to a gene. The length of the CDR3 is 14 residues. CDR3 region: CASSLGQGRWEQYF. The CDR3, as DNA: TGTGCCAGCAGCTTGGGACAGGGGAGGTGGGAGCAGTACTTC.

The V and J genes are TRBV23-1 and TRBJ1-5, with D unresolved. TRBV23-1 is an open reading frame, and its role is uncertain. CDR3 length: 15 amino acids. Trimming pared 4 bases from V and 4 bases from J, leaving 14 bases between. The CDR3 sequence: CASSPGREGNQPQHF. DNA for the CDR3: TGCGCCAGCAGTCCCGGGAGGGAGGGAAATCAGCCCCAGCATTTT.

This rearrangement joins TRBV4-1 to TRBJ1-4; D remains unclear. Germline CDR1 MGHRA, CDR2 YSYEKL. The CDR3 has 15 amino acids. V was pared by 4 bases and J by 6 bases, with 15 bases between. Written as DNA, the CDR3 is TGCGCCAGCAGCCCTTCAGACTTAACATATGAAAAACTGTTTTTT. It is translated as CASSPSDLTYEKLFF.

This chain connects TRBV11-3 to TRBJ2-3, with 9 nucleotides matching TRBD1. V was clipped by 4 bases and J by 4 bases; unmatched bases: 6. The germline V gene encodes CDR1 SGHNT and CDR2 YENEEA. The CDR3 extends over 15 amino acids. The CDR3: CASSSGQGYPDTQYF. The DNA of the CDR3 is TGTGCCAGCAGCTCCGGACAGGGGTATCCAGATACGCAGTATTTT.

A remark on this clone: One end of the junction is discordant with germline, which a read error may explain. The rearrangement uses TRBV6-1 and TRBJ1-2; D gene uncertain. The CDR3 runs to 15 residues. Germline lookup yields CDR1 MNHNS and CDR2 SASEGT. The CDR3 is CASREENSRIYGYTF. The CDR3 DNA sequence: TGTGCCAGCAGAGAAGAAAACAGCCGAATCTATGGCTACACCTTC.

The chain combines TRBV3-1 (or the pseudogene TRBV3-2) with TRBJ1-1; D unresolved. V shed 6 bases and J shed 5 bases, with 13 bases lying between them. The CDR3 has 13 amino acids. The V gene's germline CDR1 is LGHDT and CDR2 YNNKEL (reference sequence). This CDR3 is CASRPSGGTEAFF. As DNA, the CDR3 is TGTGCCAGCAGACCCAGCGGAGGGACTGAAGCTTTCTTT.

The sample holds one count of this clone. The genes are TRBV13 and TRBJ1-4; D is uncertain. The CDR3 runs to 13 residues. Germline V gene data show CDR1 as PRHDT and CDR2 as FYEKMQ (reference sequence). The ends were cut back, 8 bases at V and 2 bases at J, with 9 bases in the middle. The CDR3: CASASGTNEKLFF. CDR3 DNA: TGTGCCAGCGCGTCAGGTACTAATGAAAAACTGTTTTTT.

The CDR3 nucleotides are TGTGCCACCCGAAAGGGGATGGTAGAGACCCAGTACTTC. As protein: CATRKGMVETQYF. J is TRBJ2-5 and V is TRBV6-5, with a tentative D call TRBD1 (5 bases). V was shortened by 10 bases and J by 4 bases, with 16 bases between the two germline ends. The germline V gene has CDR1 MNHEY and CDR2 SVGAGI. CDR3 size: 13 residues.

The V gene is TRBV21-1, the J gene TRBJ1-4. TRBV21-1 is a pseudogene segment. CDR3 size: 12 residues. The chain's CDR3 is CASSEEGEKLFF. The CDR3 DNA reads TGTGCCAGCAGCGAGGAGGGGGAAAAACTGTTTTTT.

On this clone: Other nucleotide sequences in the sample specify the same CDR3. The chain employs TRBV2 and TRBJ2-3, with D unclear. The CDR3 totals 12 residues. Germline CDR1 reads SNHLY; CDR2 reads FYNNEI. V lost 4 bases, J lost 4 bases, and 6 bases lay in between. CDR3 region: CASSVSPDTQYF. The CDR3 nucleotides read TGTGCCAGCAGTGTTAGCCCAGATACGCAGTATTTT.

The chain joins TRBV6-5 to TRBJ1-1; the match to TRBD1 covers 9 bases. The length of the CDR3 is 15 residues. The germline V gene has CDR1 MNHEY and CDR2 SVGAGI. Trimming at V came to 10 bases and at J to 4 bases, leaving 13 bases not matched to a gene. The CDR3 nucleotides read TGTGCCACCCACACAGGGGGCGAAGGTAGCACTGAAGCTTTCTTT. It encodes CATHTGGEGSTEAFF.

V is TRBV19 and J is TRBJ1-5, with TRBD1 matching over 10 bases. Germline CDR1 LNHDA, CDR2 SQIVND (reference sequence). This CDR3 is built from 15 residues. V lost 3 bases, J lost 7 bases, and 6 bases stayed unmatched. Here the CDR3 DNA reads TGTGCCAGTAGTATTAGGGGACAGGGGTTCCAGCCCCAGCATTTT. The encoded protein is CASSIRGQGFQPQHF. The whole variable domain, remainder taken from reference TRBV19 and TRBJ1-5, is DGGITQSPKYLFRKEGQNVTLSCEQNLNHDAMYWYRQDPGQGLRLIYYSQIVNDFQKGDIAEGYSVSREKKESFPLTVTSAQKNPTAFYLCASSIRGQGFQPQHFGDGTRLSIL.

This chain links TRBV7-2 with TRBJ1-1; 9 nucleotides agree with TRBD1. The CDR3 sequence is 17 residues long. Looked up from germline, CDR1 is SGHTA and CDR2 is FQGNSA. V trimming: 2 bases; J trimming: 6 bases; junction bases outside the gene matches: 13. CDR3 nucleotides: TGTGCCAGCAGCTTAAGGGCTCTGGACAGGGGATTCGCTGAAGCTTTCTTT. Translating gives CASSLRALDRGFAEAFF.